This T cell receptor beta chain appears in the sequencing data of a study of T cell repertoires in cytomegalovirus infection. On the study more broadly: Well-studied HLA-B-restricted CMV epitopes were used in the study alongside recently identified HLA-C-restricted ones. Public TCR beta signatures provided an indication of both CMV infection and a matching HLA type.

TCRdb reprocessed the reads with MiXCR, giving one entry per CDR3 protein. The repertoire holds about 920,000 distinct CDR3 sequences, with less than 35% as singletons. A remark on this clonotype: Its target is not known.

Study-level results: HLA-C-restricted CMV clonotypes gave the most frequent clonotype in two of eight donors. Carriage of CMV together with the relevant HLA was identifiable through cumulative public TCR beta family frequency.

The germline V gene encodes CDR1 SGHVT and CDR2 SQSDAQ. V shed 4 bases and J shed 0 bases, with 9 bases lying between them. This CDR3 contains 15 residues. Material: cultured CD8+ T cells from PBMCs, obtained from culture after CMV antigen stimulation. The chain couples TRBV7-4 to TRBJ1-4; D call uncertain. This sequence originates from a human donor in good health (CMV status not recorded). Some clones in this sample may be carry-over from other donors' samples. The CDR3 protein is CASSSRLATNEKLFF. The CDR3 DNA follows: TGTGCCAGCAGCTCCCGACTTGCAACTAATGAAAAACTGTTTTTT. Using reference TRBV7-4 and TRBJ1-4 for the parts outside the CDR3, the full variable domain is GAGVSQSPRYKVAKRGRDVALRCDSISGHVTLYWYRQTLGQGSEVLTYSQSDAQRDKSGRPSGRFSAERPERSVSTLKIQRTEQGDSAVYLCASSSRLATNEKLFFGSGTQLSVL.